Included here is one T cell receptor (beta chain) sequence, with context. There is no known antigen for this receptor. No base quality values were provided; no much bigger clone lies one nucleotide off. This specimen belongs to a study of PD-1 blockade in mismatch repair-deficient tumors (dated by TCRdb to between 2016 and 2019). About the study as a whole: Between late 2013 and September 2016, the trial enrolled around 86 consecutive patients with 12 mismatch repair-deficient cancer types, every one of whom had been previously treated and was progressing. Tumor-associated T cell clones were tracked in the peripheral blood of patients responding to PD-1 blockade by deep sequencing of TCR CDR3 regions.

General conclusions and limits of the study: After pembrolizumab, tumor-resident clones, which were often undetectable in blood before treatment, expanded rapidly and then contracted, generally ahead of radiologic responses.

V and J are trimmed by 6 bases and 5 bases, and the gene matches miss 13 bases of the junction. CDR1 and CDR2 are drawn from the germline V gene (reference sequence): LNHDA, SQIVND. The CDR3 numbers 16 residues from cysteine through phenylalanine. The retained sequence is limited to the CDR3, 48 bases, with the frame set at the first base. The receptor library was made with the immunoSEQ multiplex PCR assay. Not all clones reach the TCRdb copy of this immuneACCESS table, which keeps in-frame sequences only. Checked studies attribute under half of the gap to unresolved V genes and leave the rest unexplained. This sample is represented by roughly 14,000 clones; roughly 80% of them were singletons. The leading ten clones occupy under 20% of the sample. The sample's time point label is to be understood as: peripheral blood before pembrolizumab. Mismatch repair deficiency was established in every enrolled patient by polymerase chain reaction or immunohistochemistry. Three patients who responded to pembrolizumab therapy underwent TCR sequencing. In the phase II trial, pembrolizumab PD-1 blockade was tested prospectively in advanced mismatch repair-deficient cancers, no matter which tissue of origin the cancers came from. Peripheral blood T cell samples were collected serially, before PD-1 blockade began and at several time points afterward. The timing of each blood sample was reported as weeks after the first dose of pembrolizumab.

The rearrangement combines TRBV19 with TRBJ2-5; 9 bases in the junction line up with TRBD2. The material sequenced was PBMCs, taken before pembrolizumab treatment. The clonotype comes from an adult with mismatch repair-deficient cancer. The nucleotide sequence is TGTGCCAGTAGCCAAGGGCGCGGGAGGGGCTTGGAGACCCAGTACTTC. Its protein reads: CASSQGRGRGLETQYF.